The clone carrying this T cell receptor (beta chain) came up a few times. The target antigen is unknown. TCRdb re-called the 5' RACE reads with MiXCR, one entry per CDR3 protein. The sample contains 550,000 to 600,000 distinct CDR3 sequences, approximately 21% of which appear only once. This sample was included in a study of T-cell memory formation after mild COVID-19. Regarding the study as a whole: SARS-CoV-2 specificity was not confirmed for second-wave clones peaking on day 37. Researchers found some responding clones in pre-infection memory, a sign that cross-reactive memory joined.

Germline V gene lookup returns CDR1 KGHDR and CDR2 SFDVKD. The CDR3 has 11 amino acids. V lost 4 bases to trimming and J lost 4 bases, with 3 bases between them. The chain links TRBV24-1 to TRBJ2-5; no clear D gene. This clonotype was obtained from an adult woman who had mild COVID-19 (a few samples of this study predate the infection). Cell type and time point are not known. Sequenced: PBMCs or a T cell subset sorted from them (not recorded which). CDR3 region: CATSELETQYF. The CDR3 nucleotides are TGTGCCACCAGTGAGCTAGAGACCCAGTACTTC.